This T cell receptor (beta chain) originates from a study of shared clonotypes between healthy human individuals. The study, taken as a whole, reports: Deeper or shallower sequencing was expected to change how clonotypes are shared among donors.

For each subset, genomic DNA was distributed in equal portions over several immunoSEQ plates. Sequencing used immunoSEQ multiplex PCR; TCRdb keeps in-frame clones, though not all of them. The table includes around 530,000 clones, roughly 72% detected once. For this clone: Its antigen remains unidentified.

CDR3 length: 13 amino acids. V was clipped by 1 base and J by 8 bases, with 9 bases between them. Germline assignment: CDR1 SGHTA and CDR2 FQGNSA. This receptor was taken from a woman aged 40 to 50 in good health. Some clones in this sample may be carry-over from other donors' samples. V is TRBV7-2 and J is TRBJ2-4; possibly TRBD2 for D (5 bases). The sample comprised PBMCs. Here the CDR3 reads CASSLGEGDIQYF. As DNA, the CDR3 is TGTGCCAGCAGCTTAGGCGAGGGAGACATTCAGTACTTC.